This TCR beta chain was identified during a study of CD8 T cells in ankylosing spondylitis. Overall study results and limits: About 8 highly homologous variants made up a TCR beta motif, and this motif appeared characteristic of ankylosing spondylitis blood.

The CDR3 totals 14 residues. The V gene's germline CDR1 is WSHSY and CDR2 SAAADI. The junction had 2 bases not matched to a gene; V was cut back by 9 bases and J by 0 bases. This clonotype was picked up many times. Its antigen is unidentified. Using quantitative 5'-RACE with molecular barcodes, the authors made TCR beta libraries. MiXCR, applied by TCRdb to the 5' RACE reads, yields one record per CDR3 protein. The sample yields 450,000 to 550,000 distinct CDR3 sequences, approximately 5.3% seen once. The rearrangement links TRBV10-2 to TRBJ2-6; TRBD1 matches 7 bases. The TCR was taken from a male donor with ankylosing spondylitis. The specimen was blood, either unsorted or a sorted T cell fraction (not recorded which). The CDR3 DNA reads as TGCGCCAGTAACAGGGGCTCTGGGGCCAACGTCCTGACTTTC. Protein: CASNRGSGANVLTF.